One sample yielded the 30 T cell receptor beta chains listed below, sequenced in a study of T cells in Graves' hyperthyroidism and ophthalmopathy. TCR beta CDR3 regions were amplified from RNA transcripts. Carried out on the TCR CDR3, a first-round RT-PCR used the HTBI primer set. Each CDR3 protein is one row after TCRdb ran MiXCR on the multiplex PCR reads. The data contain some 490,000 distinct CDR3 sequences, 22% of them singletons. Source material: blood. These TCRs come from a woman in her seventies with Graves' ophthalmopathy.

At least ten counts were recorded for this clonotype. The chain carries TRBV7-9 and TRBJ2-3, with TRBD2 identical over 8 bases. Germline-derived CDR1 and CDR2 are SEHNR and FQNEAQ (reference sequence). Trimming cost V 5 bases and J 4 bases; bases outside gene matches: 5. The CDR3 consists of 14 residues. CDR3 DNA: TGTGCCAGCAGCGATAGCGGGACCCCAGATACGCAGTATTTT. Encoded protein: CASSDSGTPDTQYF.

The J gene is TRBJ2-1, the V gene TRBV20-1; 13 nucleotides match TRBD2. V dropped 0 bases and J dropped 4; count of bases not matched to a gene: 9. The CDR3 has 18 residues. CDR1 and CDR2 from the germline V gene are DFQATT and SNEGSKA (reference sequence). The CDR3 DNA reads as TGCAGTGCTAGAGATCTACTAGCGGGAGGGCCGGGTTACAATGAGCAGTTCTTC. This gives the protein CSARDLLAGGPGYNEQFF.

This chain uses TRBV4-2 with TRBJ2-1, with 7 bases lining up with TRBD2. Germline CDR1 LGHNA, CDR2 YNFKEQ. V was pared by 0 bases and J by 9 bases, with 8 bases of the junction left unmatched. This CDR3 is built from 15 residues. CDR3 coding DNA: TGTGCCAGCAGCCAAGAATCCAGCGGGAACGGTGAGCAGTTCTTC. Amino acids: CASSQESSGNGEQFF.

This clonotype was picked up many times. The chain is built from TRBV2 and TRBJ2-1; tentatively, D is TRBD2 (6 bases). The ends were cut back, 1 base at V and 11 bases at J, with 9 bases in the middle. Germline V gene data show CDR1 as SNHLY and CDR2 as FYNNEI. This CDR3 has 12 residues. For the CDR3, the DNA is TGTGCCAGCAGTGAAGGGAGGGTAAAGCAGTTCTTC. This sequence encodes CASSEGRVKQFF.

This clonotype was picked up a small number of times. This sequence joins TRBV2 and TRBJ2-7; D is possibly TRBD2 (6 bases). Trimming removed 7 bases at V and 0 bases at J, with 13 bases between. This CDR3 has 14 residues. CDR1 SNHLY and CDR2 FYNNEI come from the germline V gene. In nucleotides, the CDR3 is TGTGCCAGCATATGGGGGGACTTCTCCTACGAGCAGTACTTC. Amino acid sequence: CASIWGDFSYEQYF.

The rearrangement uses TRBV3-1 and TRBJ2-1; no firm D call. Germline CDR1 reads LGHDT; CDR2 reads YNNKEL (reference sequence). V was clipped by 3 bases and J by 5 bases, with 8 bases between them. The CDR3 loop spans 13 amino acids. This CDR3 is CASSHGGNNEQFF. The CDR3 bases are TGTGCCAGCAGCCACGGCGGTAACAATGAGCAGTTCTTC.

There are a few counts of this clonotype. This rearrangement joins TRBV15 to TRBJ2-7; 8 positions match TRBD1. The CDR3 consists of 13 residues. Germline CDR1 is LNHNV and CDR2 is YYDKDF (reference sequence). Germline trimming cut 1 base from V and 9 bases from J; bases unmatched to any gene: 5. The CDR3 sequence is CATSRGTGTAQYF. As DNA, the CDR3 is TGTGCCACCAGCAGAGGGACAGGGACGGCGCAGTACTTC.

This clonotype appeared many times. This chain uses TRBV2 with TRBJ2-2, with TRBD1 matching over 7 bases. Germline lookup yields CDR1 SNHLY and CDR2 FYNNEI. The V and J ends lost 6 bases and 3 bases, in that order; junction bases with no gene match: 4. The CDR3 is 14 residues long. DNA for the CDR3: TGTGCCAGCAGCAGGGACAGCTACACCGGGGAGCTGTTTTTT. Its protein product is CASSRDSYTGELFF.

This clonotype has at least ten counts. The chain recombines TRBV7-2 with TRBJ2-5; D uncertain. The CDR3 is 15 residues long. V was shortened by 2 bases and J by 0 bases, with 10 bases between the two germline ends. CDR1 SGHTA and CDR2 FQGNSA come from the germline V gene. CDR3 in DNA: TGTGCCAGCAGCTTATCCTCAGCAAACCAAGAGACCCAGTACTTC. Translating it yields CASSLSSANQETQYF.

This clonotype was recorded many times. The chain joins TRBV6-1 to TRBJ1-2; the D gene is possibly TRBD1 (6 bases). The CDR3 covers 14 residues. V shed 4 bases and J shed 3 bases, with 12 bases lying between them. In germline, CDR1 is MNHNS, CDR2 SASEGT. The CDR3 sequence is CASSVATGHYGYTF. The CDR3 DNA reads TGTGCCAGCAGTGTAGCGACAGGCCACTATGGCTACACCTTC.

V gene TRBV12-5 combines with J gene TRBJ1-5; D gene uncertain. The CDR3 contains 13 residues. Trimming pared 2 bases from V and 6 bases from J, leaving 8 bases between. Germline CDR1 LGHNT, CDR2 FRNRAP. The CDR3 sequence is CASGLKVSQPQHF. Here the CDR3 DNA reads TGTGCTAGTGGTTTGAAGGTTAGTCAGCCCCAGCATTTT.

This clonotype was recorded a few times. The chain employs TRBV14 and TRBJ2-1; unclear D gene. The germline V gene encodes CDR1 SGHDN and CDR2 FVKESK. Trimming removed 1 base at V and 9 bases at J, with 7 bases between. This CDR3 comprises 12 residues. This chain's CDR3 is CASSQVRGEQFF. CDR3 in DNA: TGTGCCAGCAGCCAAGTCAGAGGTGAGCAGTTCTTC.

This clonotype came up a few times. This sequence joins TRBV2 and TRBJ1-5; D gene uncertain. Germline V gene lookup returns CDR1 SNHLY and CDR2 FYNNEI. The V end lost 1 base, the J end lost 4 bases, and 8 bases lay between the germline ends. The length of the CDR3 is 14 residues. The DNA of the CDR3 is TGTGCCAGCAGTGAAGGGTTGAATAATCAGCCCCAGCATTTT. This sequence encodes CASSEGLNNQPQHF.

In its sample, this clonotype was seen many times. This chain links TRBV6-2 or TRBV6-3 with TRBJ2-1, with 7 nucleotides matching TRBD1. This CDR3 is built from 13 residues. V gave up 6 bases and J gave up 6 bases; unmatched junction bases: 5. The germline CDR1 and CDR2 sequences are MNHEY and SVGEGT. The CDR3 spells CASREQGSNEQFF. The CDR3 region has the DNA TGTGCCAGCAGAGAACAGGGGAGCAATGAGCAGTTCTTC.

There are a few counts of this clonotype. This rearrangement joins TRBV7-9 to TRBJ2-7; 8 bases map to TRBD1. V lost 9 bases, J lost 1 base, and 8 bases stayed unmatched. Germline-derived CDR1 and CDR2 are SEHNR and FQNEAQ (reference sequence). This CDR3 spans 14 amino acids. CDR3 region: CASSKTGASYEQYF. CDR3 nucleotide sequence: TGTGCCAGTAGTAAGACAGGGGCGTCCTACGAGCAGTACTTC.

This clonotype was seen more than once but under ten times. The rearrangement links TRBV10-3 to TRBJ2-1; a weak D match, TRBD2 (7 bases). From germline, CDR1 is ENHRY and CDR2 SYGVKD. The CDR3 covers 15 residues. Trimming took off 3 bases at V and 5 bases at J, with 14 bases between the two ends. This CDR3 reads CAISDRGRGHNEQFF. In DNA, the CDR3 is TGTGCCATCAGTGATCGGGGGCGGGGGCACAATGAGCAGTTCTTC.

This clonotype has only a few counts. The V gene is TRBV15, the J gene TRBJ2-2, with D possibly TRBD2 on 6 matching bases. Germline loops: CDR1 LNHNV, CDR2 YYDKDF (reference sequence). V lost 3 bases to trimming and J lost 6 bases, with 20 bases between them. The CDR3 loop spans 17 amino acids. The CDR3 loop reads CATSSGFRAGNSGELFF. The CDR3, as DNA: TGTGCCACCAGCAGCGGCTTCCGGGCGGGAAACTCCGGGGAGCTGTTTTTT.

Only a few counts were recorded for this clonotype. Since the CDR3 does not end with the conserved phenylalanine or tryptophan, this likely comes from a read error. The J gene is TRBJ2-2, the V gene TRBV7-3, with D possibly matching TRBD1 (5 bases). V lost 0 bases and J 6 bases, leaving 14 bases between the germline ends. This CDR3 spans 16 amino acids. Germline V gene sequence: CDR1 SGHTA, CDR2 FQGTGA. CDR3 DNA: TGTGCCAGCAGCTTAACGTCGGACCCCAGGGCCGGGGAGCTGTTTCTT. Its protein product is CASSLTSDPRAGELFL.

The chain links TRBV20-1 to TRBJ2-7; possible D gene TRBD2, 5 bases. V was shortened by 0 bases and J by 1 base, with 16 bases between the two germline ends. The CDR3 length is 16 residues. The V gene's germline CDR1 is DFQATT and CDR2 SNEGSKA (reference sequence). In DNA form, the CDR3 reads TGCAGTGCTAGAGATCTTGGGCGGGCTTTGTCCTACGAGCAGTACTTC. The encoded protein is CSARDLGRALSYEQYF.

The gene calls are TRBV6-1 and TRBJ2-1; 14 bases align to TRBD2. V dropped 9 bases and J dropped 8; count of bases not matched to a gene: 12. Germline CDR1 is MNHNS and CDR2 is SASEGT. The CDR3 sequence is 16 residues long. This chain's CDR3 is CASCLGTSGRGYEQFF. The CDR3 nucleotides are TGTGCCAGTTGCCTTGGGACTAGCGGGAGAGGGTATGAGCAGTTCTTC.

This clonotype appeared a few times. The chain carries TRBV5-6 and TRBJ1-1; D is perhaps TRBD1 (5 bases). The V end was cut by 0 bases, the J end by 5 bases, with 11 bases between. This CDR3 spans 14 amino acids. Germline loops: CDR1 SGHDT, CDR2 YYEEEE. CDR3 sequence reads: CASSLVAGGTEAFF. Here the CDR3 DNA reads TGTGCCAGCAGCTTGGTCGCGGGGGGGACTGAAGCTTTCTTT.

This clonotype was found a few times. The genes are TRBV19 and TRBJ1-1; D might be TRBD1 (5 bases). CDR1 LNHDA and CDR2 SQIVND come from the germline V gene (reference sequence). Trimming left V 4 bases short and J 1 base short, with 13 bases between. The CDR3 has 15 residues. This chain's CDR3 is CASSTRGQENTEAFF. CDR3 bases: TGTGCCAGTAGTACCCGGGGCCAAGAGAACACTGAAGCTTTCTTT. The full variable domain, in which reference TRBV19 and TRBJ1-1 provide the parts outside the CDR3, is DGGITQSPKYLFRKEGQNVTLSCEQNLNHDAMYWYRQDPGQGLRLIYYSQIVNDFQKGDIAEGYSVSREKKESFPLTVTSAQKNPTAFYLCASSTRGQENTEAFFGQGTRLTVV.

This chain links TRBV12-3 or TRBV12-4 with TRBJ2-3; D gene uncertain. The CDR3 runs to 15 residues. V was cut by 7 bases and J by 1 base, with 15 bases left in between. The CDR3 sequence is CASTQRASGTDTQYF. The CDR3 region has the DNA TGTGCCAGCACCCAAAGGGCATCGGGCACAGATACGCAGTATTTT.

This clonotype was counted many times. This sequence joins TRBV12-3 or TRBV12-4 and TRBJ1-1; the D gene is possibly TRBD1 (5 bases). V was clipped by 5 bases and J by 6 bases, with 16 bases between them. This CDR3 is 14 amino acids long. The CDR3 sequence is CASSPFGGSAEAFF. CDR3 nucleotides: TGTGCCAGCAGTCCTTTTGGGGGGTCGGCTGAAGCTTTCTTT.

This clonotype was found many times. The V call is TRBV20-1, the J call TRBJ2-7; D unclear. Per germline, CDR1 DFQATT and CDR2 SNEGSKA (reference sequence). The CDR3 consists of 12 residues. Trimming removed 3 bases at V and 3 bases at J, with 9 bases between. The CDR3 bases are TGCAGTGCTAGTCGACTCGTCTACGAGCAGTACTTC. This encodes CSASRLVYEQYF.

This sequence joins TRBV20-1 and TRBJ2-1, with 14 bases lining up with TRBD2. Germline CDR1 reads DFQATT; CDR2 reads SNEGSKA (reference sequence). This CDR3 contains 16 residues. V lost 5 bases, J lost 1 base, and 4 bases stayed unmatched. CDR3 bases: TGCAGTGCTCTTGGGACTAGCGGGAGATCCTACAATGAGCAGTTCTTC. It translates to CSALGTSGRSYNEQFF.

Regarding this clonotype: The CDR3 carries no conserved terminal phenylalanine or tryptophan, so it likely arises from a read error. This chain connects TRBV7-9 to TRBJ2-1; unclear D gene. The germline V and J ends were trimmed by 2 bases and 3 bases, with 8 bases remaining between them. Germline V gene data show CDR1 as SEHNR and CDR2 as FQNEAQ (reference sequence). The CDR3 is 14 residues long. The CDR3 spells CASSLSQIYNEQFL. CDR3 bases: TGTGCCAGCAGCTTATCACAGATCTACAATGAGCAGTTCCTC.

This sequence joins TRBV18 and TRBJ2-7; D not resolved. The CDR3 spans 12 residues. The V and J ends lost 2 bases and 4 bases respectively, with 6 bases between them. The V gene's germline CDR1 is KGHSH and CDR2 LQKENI. The chain's CDR3 is CASSPTEYEQYF. The CDR3 region has the DNA TGTGCCAGCTCACCAACGGAGTACGAGCAGTACTTC.

The rearrangement joins TRBV30 to TRBJ2-4; 9 positions match TRBD1. V lost 4 bases to trimming and J lost 0 bases; unmatched junction nucleotides: 4. Germline V lookup: CDR1 GTSNPN, CDR2 SVGIG (reference sequence). The CDR3 extends over 15 amino acids. CDR3 protein: CAWNPQGAAKNIQYF. The CDR3, as DNA: TGTGCCTGGAATCCACAGGGGGCAGCCAAAAACATTCAGTACTTC.

The V call is TRBV19, the J call TRBJ1-5; a possible D gene is TRBD1 (5 bases). V lost 6 bases to trimming and J lost 1 base, with 13 bases between them. In germline, CDR1 is LNHDA, CDR2 SQIVND (reference sequence). The CDR3 loop spans 15 amino acids. The CDR3: CASRMGQASNQPQHF. CDR3 nucleotide sequence: TGTGCCAGTAGAATGGGGCAGGCAAGCAATCAGCCCCAGCATTTT. Full variable domain (outside the CDR3, taken from reference TRBV19 and TRBJ1-5): DGGITQSPKYLFRKEGQNVTLSCEQNLNHDAMYWYRQDPGQGLRLIYYSQIVNDFQKGDIAEGYSVSREKKESFPLTVTSAQKNPTAFYLCASRMGQASNQPQHFGDGTRLSIL.